This TCR beta chain originates from a study of beta chain features in type 1 diabetes. Points from the study as a whole: Still unanswered here is whether HLA type influences TCRB rearrangement. In all four CD4+ subsets, TCRB CDR3 length was significantly, moderately reduced in type 1 diabetes. Individuals with type 1 diabetes displayed fewer insertions and more deletions at VDJ junctions.

A CD45RO/CCR7/CD25/CD127/CD95/CD27 panel sorted naive, central memory, regulatory and stem cell-like memory CD4+ cells. The CDR3 is 14 amino acids. V was trimmed by 4 bases and J by 2 bases, leaving 12 bases between them. Germline V CDR1 and CDR2: SGHAT, FQDESV (reference sequence). With regard to this clone: The antigen remains undetermined.

Sequenced material consisted of expressed TCRB transcripts (all of the isolated RNA was reverse transcribed). Here immunoSEQ multiplex PCR was the method, and the copy in TCRdb shows in-frame clones only, minus some. The sample lists roughly 240,000 clones, approximately 24% seen once, with over 0.01% in the top ten. This TCR came from a woman aged 25 to 39 with type 1 diabetes. J is TRBJ2-7 and V is TRBV11-1; perhaps TRBD1 as D (6 bases). The source material was naive CD4+ T cells from blood. The CDR3 loop is CASSWTDRTYEQYF. The CDR3 nucleotides read TGTGCCAGCAGCTGGACAGACAGAACCTACGAGCAGTACTTC.